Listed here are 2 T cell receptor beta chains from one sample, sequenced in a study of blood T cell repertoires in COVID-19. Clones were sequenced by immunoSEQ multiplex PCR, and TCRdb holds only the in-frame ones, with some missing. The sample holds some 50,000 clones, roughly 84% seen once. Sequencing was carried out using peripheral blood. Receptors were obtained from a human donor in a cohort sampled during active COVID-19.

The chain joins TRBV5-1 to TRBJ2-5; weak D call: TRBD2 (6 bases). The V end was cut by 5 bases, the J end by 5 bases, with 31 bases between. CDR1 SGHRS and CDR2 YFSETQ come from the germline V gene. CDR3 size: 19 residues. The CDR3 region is CASSTGWWGSGDLAETQYF. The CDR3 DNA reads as TGCGCCAGCAGTACAGGATGGTGGGGTAGCGGTGACCTTGCGGAGACCCAGTACTTC.

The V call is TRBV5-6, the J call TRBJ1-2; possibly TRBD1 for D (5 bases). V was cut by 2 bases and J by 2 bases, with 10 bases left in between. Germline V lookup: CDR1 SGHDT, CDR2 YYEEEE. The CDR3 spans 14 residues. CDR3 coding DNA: TGTGCCAGCAGCTTTGTATCAGGGAACTATGGCTACACCTTC. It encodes CASSFVSGNYGYTF.